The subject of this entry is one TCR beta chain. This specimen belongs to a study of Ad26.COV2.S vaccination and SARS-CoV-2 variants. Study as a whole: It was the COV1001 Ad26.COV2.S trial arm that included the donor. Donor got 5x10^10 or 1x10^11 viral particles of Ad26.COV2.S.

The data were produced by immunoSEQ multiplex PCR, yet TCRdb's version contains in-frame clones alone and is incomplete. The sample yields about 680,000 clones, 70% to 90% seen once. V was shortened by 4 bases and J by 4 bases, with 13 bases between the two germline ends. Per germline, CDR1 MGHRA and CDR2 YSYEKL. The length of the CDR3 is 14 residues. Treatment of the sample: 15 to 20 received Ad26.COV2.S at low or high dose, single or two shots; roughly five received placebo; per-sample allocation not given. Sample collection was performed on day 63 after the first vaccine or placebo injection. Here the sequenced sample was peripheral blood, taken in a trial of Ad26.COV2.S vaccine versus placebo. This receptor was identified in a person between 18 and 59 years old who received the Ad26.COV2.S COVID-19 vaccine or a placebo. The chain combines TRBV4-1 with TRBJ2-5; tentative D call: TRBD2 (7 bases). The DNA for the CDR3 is TGCGCCAGCAGCCTTCTACGGGGGGCAGAGACCCAGTACTTC. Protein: CASSLLRGAETQYF.